This TCR beta chain appears in the sequencing data of a study of identical twins. This clonotype was detected only a few times. Germline V gene sequence: CDR1 SGHTA, CDR2 FQGNSA. V gave up 1 base and J gave up 12 bases; unmatched junction bases: 10. The CDR3 has 15 amino acids. It was template switching that added a universal primer site, and there were unique molecular identifiers on the cDNA. TCRdb analysed the 5' RACE reads with MiXCR anew, one entry per CDR3 protein. In the table there are more than 600,000 distinct CDR3 sequences, 15% to 20% of which are singletons. These data were also filed under a second study, of T cells expressing NK-cell markers.

The origin of this receptor is a young woman in good health. V gene TRBV7-2 combines with J gene TRBJ2-1, with 9 nucleotides matching TRBD2. Specimen: PBMCs. CDR3 residues: CASSLVSGSLRVQFF. In DNA form, the CDR3 reads TGTGCCAGCAGCTTAGTTAGCGGGAGTCTGAGGGTGCAGTTCTTC.